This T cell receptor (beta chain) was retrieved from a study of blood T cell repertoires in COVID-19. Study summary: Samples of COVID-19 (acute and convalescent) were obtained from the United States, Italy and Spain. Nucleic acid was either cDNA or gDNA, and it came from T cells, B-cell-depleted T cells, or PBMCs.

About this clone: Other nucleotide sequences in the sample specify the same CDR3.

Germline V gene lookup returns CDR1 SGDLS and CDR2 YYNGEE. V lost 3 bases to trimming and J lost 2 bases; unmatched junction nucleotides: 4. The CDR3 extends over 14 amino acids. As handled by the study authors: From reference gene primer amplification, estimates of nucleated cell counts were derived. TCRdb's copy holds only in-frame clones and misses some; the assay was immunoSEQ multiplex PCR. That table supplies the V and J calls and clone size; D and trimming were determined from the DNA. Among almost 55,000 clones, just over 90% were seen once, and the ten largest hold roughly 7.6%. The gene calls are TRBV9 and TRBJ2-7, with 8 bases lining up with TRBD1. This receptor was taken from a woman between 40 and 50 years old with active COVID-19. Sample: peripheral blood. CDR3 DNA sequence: TGTGCCAGCAGCGAAGGACAGGGAGCCTACGAGCAGTACTTC. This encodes CASSEGQGAYEQYF.